Each of the 4 T cell receptor beta chains below was sequenced from the same sample in a study of T cells in localized non-small cell lung cancer. Assay used: immunoSEQ multiplex PCR; TCRdb lists only in-frame clones, some missing. The repertoire includes around 25,000 clones, roughly nine tenths of them detected once, and 1.1% sits in the top ten. Sequences were derived from peripheral blood, sampled before any cancer treatment. The origin of the receptors is a woman aged 35 to 75 with stage I lung adenocarcinoma.

V usage is TRBV7-2 and J usage is TRBJ2-4; 7 nucleotides line up with TRBD1. This CDR3 has 14 amino acids. The V gene end was trimmed by 1 base and the J gene end by 11 bases; junction bases not matched to a gene: 8. Germline V CDR1 and CDR2: SGHTA, FQGNSA. The CDR3 DNA sequence: TGTGCCAGCAGCTTAGAGGGGAGACAGGGCCTTCAGTACTTC. Translation gives CASSLEGRQGLQYF.

The V and J genes are TRBV30 and TRBJ2-7; 8 nucleotides align to TRBD2. This CDR3 has 13 amino acids. CDR1 and CDR2 from the germline V gene are GTSNPN and SVGIG (reference sequence). The junction had 3 bases not matched to a gene; V was cut back by 5 bases and J by 0 bases. CDR3 loop: CAWRGGNSYEQYF. CDR3 nucleotide sequence: TGTGCCTGGCGGGGGGGGAACTCCTACGAGCAGTACTTC.

The chain combines TRBV9 with TRBJ1-2; D is perhaps TRBD1 (5 bases). CDR1 is SGDLS, CDR2 YYNGEE, per germline. V was shortened by 3 bases and J by 4 bases, with 16 bases between the two germline ends. The CDR3 loop spans 15 amino acids. The CDR3: CASSESPQGSYGYTF. The CDR3 DNA follows: TGTGCCAGCAGCGAAAGCCCCCAGGGTAGCTATGGCTACACCTTC.

The chain links TRBV6-5 to TRBJ1-2; D perhaps matches TRBD1 (6 bases). Germline V gene sequence: CDR1 MNHEY, CDR2 SVGAGI. V shed 7 bases and J shed 5 bases, with 17 bases lying between them. The CDR3 extends over 14 amino acids. CDR3 amino acids: CASTLGQGRYGYTF. CDR3 nucleotides: TGTGCCAGCACCCTAGGGCAGGGGAGGTATGGCTACACCTTC.